This TCR beta chain was profiled in a study of T cell responses to AZD1222 COVID-19 vaccine. Regarding the study as a whole: Sampling that yielded the repertoires occurred only after the peak T cell response. Vaccine-related CD4 TCRs covered spike, predominating at 160-218 and 743-854. With two AZD1222 doses given, Spike-specific TCR breadth and depth both rose. White British ancestry dominated among donors, who included more females, and clonal diversity was possibly underestimated.

The CDR3 is 17 amino acids. The germline gives CDR1 SGHTA, CDR2 FQGNSA. J lost 4 bases, V lost 2 bases, and 10 bases had no gene match. The protocol was immunoSEQ multiplex PCR, while the TCRdb copy is restricted to in-frame clones and leaves out a portion. The sample includes fewer than 120,000 clones, about 94% of them seen just once. Turning to this clone: Its antigen remains unidentified.

This clonotype originated in an adult who received the AZD1222 COVID-19 vaccine. The V gene is TRBV7-2, the J gene TRBJ2-2, with 7 bases aligning to TRBD2. The material sequenced was peripheral blood, taken 28 days after the second AZD1222 dose. This CDR3 is CASSLNGGSLITGELFF. The CDR3 nucleotides are TGTGCCAGCAGCTTAAACGGCGGGAGCCTCATCACCGGGGAGCTGTTTTTT.